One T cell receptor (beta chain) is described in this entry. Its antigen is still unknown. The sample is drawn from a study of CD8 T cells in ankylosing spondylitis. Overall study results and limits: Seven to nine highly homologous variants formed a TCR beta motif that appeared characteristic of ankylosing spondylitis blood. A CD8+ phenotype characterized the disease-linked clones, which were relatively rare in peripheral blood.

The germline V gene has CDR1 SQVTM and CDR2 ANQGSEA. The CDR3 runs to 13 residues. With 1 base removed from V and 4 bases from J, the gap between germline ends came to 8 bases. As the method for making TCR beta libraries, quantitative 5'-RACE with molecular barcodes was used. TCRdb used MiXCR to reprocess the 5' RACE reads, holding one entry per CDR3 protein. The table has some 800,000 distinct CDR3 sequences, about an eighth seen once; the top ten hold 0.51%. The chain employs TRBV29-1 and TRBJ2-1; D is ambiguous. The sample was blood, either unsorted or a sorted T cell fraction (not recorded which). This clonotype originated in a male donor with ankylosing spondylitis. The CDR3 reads CSVEGGTYNEQFF. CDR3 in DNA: TGCAGCGTTGAAGGAGGAACATACAATGAGCAGTTCTTC.